The next 21 T cell receptor beta chains were all read from a single sample in a study of shared clonotypes between healthy human individuals. CD45RO-negative, CCR7-positively selected cells formed the naive CD8 fraction, excluding terminally differentiated effector memory CD45RA+ cells. Libraries were prepared by immunoSEQ multiplex PCR; TCRdb keeps only in-frame clonotypes and omits some of them. The sample lists about 2 million clones, roughly 94% occurring once. The sequencing input was naive CD8+ T cells sorted from blood. The receptors stem from a man aged 18 to 30 in good health.

In this sample, this clone turned up once. This chain connects TRBV5-6 to TRBJ1-1, with D perhaps matching TRBD1 (5 bases). From germline, CDR1 is SGHDT and CDR2 YYEEEE. Trimming left V 0 bases short and J 1 base short, with 13 bases between. The CDR3 extends over 16 amino acids. The CDR3: CASSLVTGYTNTEAFF. For the CDR3, the DNA is TGTGCCAGCAGCTTGGTCACAGGATACACGAACACTGAAGCTTTCTTT.

In this sample, this clone turned up once. The V call is TRBV7-4, the J call TRBJ1-1; no definite D call. The CDR3 loop spans 13 amino acids. Germline-derived CDR1 and CDR2 are SGHVT and SQSDAQ. Trimming left V 2 bases short and J 5 bases short, with 9 bases between. CDR3 in DNA: TGTGCCAGCAGCTTAACGAGGACTACTGAAGCTTTCTTT. Translated: CASSLTRTTEAFF.

This chain joins TRBV4-3 and TRBJ2-5, with no clear D. CDR3 length: 16 residues. The germline V gene encodes CDR1 LGHNA and CDR2 YSLEER. The V end was cut by 0 bases, the J end by 1 base, with 12 bases between. The CDR3 DNA reads TGCGCCAGCAGCCAAGAGTGGATAGGTCGCCAAGAGACCCAGTACTTC. It yields the protein CASSQEWIGRQETQYF.

This clone occurred once. V gene TRBV7-9 combines with J gene TRBJ1-2; TRBD1 matches 7 bases. Trimming cost V 4 bases and J 8 bases; bases outside gene matches: 19. The V gene's germline CDR1 is SEHNR and CDR2 FQNEAQ (reference sequence). There are 17 residues in the CDR3. The CDR3 region is CASSSLGQPLTFKGYTF. The CDR3 DNA reads as TGTGCCAGCAGCTCACTGGGACAGCCTCTGACTTTTAAAGGCTACACCTTC.

The CDR3 region has the DNA TGTGCCAGCAGTGAGGAGCCCGACAGGAGAGCCTTAACTGAAGCTTTCTTT. Translated, it gives CASSEEPDRRALTEAFF. V is TRBV9 and J is TRBJ1-1, with a tentative D call TRBD1 (6 bases). Germline lookup yields CDR1 SGDLS and CDR2 YYNGEE. This CDR3 is 17 amino acids long. V dropped 5 bases and J dropped 5 bases, with 25 bases sitting between them.

The rearrangement joins TRBV5-5 to TRBJ2-7; 7 positions agree with TRBD2. Germline V lookup: CDR1 SGHKS, CDR2 YYEKEE (reference sequence). The CDR3 extends over 15 amino acids. Trimming took 2 bases from V and 5 from J; bases not matched to a gene: 10. CDR3: CASSLASGMDDEQYF. CDR3 nucleotides: TGTGCCAGCAGCTTAGCGAGCGGGATGGACGACGAGCAGTACTTC.

The chain links TRBV27 to TRBJ2-6, with 10 bases fitting TRBD2. CDR1 is MNHEY, CDR2 SMNVEV, per germline (reference sequence). The CDR3 spans 18 residues. Germline trimming cut 5 bases from V and 0 bases from J; bases unmatched to any gene: 7. The DNA of the CDR3 is TGTGCCAGCAGTCCCAGACTAGCGGGCTACTCTGGGGCCAACGTCCTGACTTTC. This sequence encodes CASSPRLAGYSGANVLTF. The variable domain in full, completed from reference TRBV27 and TRBJ2-6, reads EAQVTQNPRYLITVTGKKLTVTCSQNMNHEYMSWYRQDPGLGLRQIYYSMNVEVTDKGDVPEGYKVSRKEKRNFPLILESPSPNQTSLYFCASSPRLAGYSGANVLTFGAGSRLTVL.

The chain uses TRBV27 and TRBJ2-7; 7 bases map to TRBD1. Unmatched junction bases numbered 7, after V lost 0 bases and J lost 2 bases. CDR3 size: 16 residues. Germline CDR1 reads MNHEY; CDR2 reads SMNVEV (reference sequence). The CDR3 sequence is CASSLSPRQGPYEQYF. DNA of the CDR3: TGTGCCAGCAGTTTATCGCCGAGACAGGGACCCTACGAGCAGTACTTC.

The chain couples TRBV10-1 to TRBJ2-3; 12 bases are shared with TRBD2. CDR3 length: 15 residues. Trimming took 4 bases from V and 4 from J; bases not matched to a gene: 3. CDR1 and CDR2 (germline): WNHNN, SYGVQD (reference sequence). Written as DNA, the CDR3 is TGCGCCAGCAGTGTGACTAGCGGGAGCTCAGATACGCAGTATTTT. It codes for CASSVTSGSSDTQYF.

A note on this clone: The sample carries other DNA sequences with the same CDR3. V usage is TRBV7-2 and J usage is TRBJ2-7; TRBD2 aligns across 8 bases. The CDR3 is made up of 14 amino acids. J gave up 1 base and V 2 bases, and 1 base lay outside the gene matches. The germline V gene has CDR1 SGHTA and CDR2 FQGNSA. The CDR3 coding sequence is TGTGCCAGCAGCTTAACTAGCGGTTCCTACGAGCAGTACTTC. Amino acid sequence: CASSLTSGSYEQYF.

This clone occurred once. The chain carries TRBV5-1 and TRBJ1-6, with D unclear. This CDR3 region has 15 residues. Trimming removed 3 bases at V and 4 bases at J, with 11 bases between. Germline V gene sequence: CDR1 SGHRS, CDR2 YFSETQ. CDR3 in DNA: TGCGCCAGCAGCTGGGAGGGCGAGTATAATTCACCCCTCCACTTT. Translated: CASSWEGEYNSPLHF.

The chain combines TRBV28 with TRBJ2-7; weak D call: TRBD2 (5 bases). The CDR3 sequence is 13 residues long. The germline V gene encodes CDR1 MDHEN and CDR2 SYDVKM. V was clipped by 6 bases and J by 3 bases, with 12 bases between them. The CDR3 reads CASSLDRDYEQYF. The CDR3 DNA sequence: TGTGCCAGCAGCTTGGACCGGGACTACGAGCAGTACTTC.

The rearrangement links TRBV2 to TRBJ1-2; D is ambiguous. The CDR3 is 15 amino acids. CDR1 is SNHLY and CDR2 is FYNNEI in the germline V gene. Trimming stripped 1 base from V and 0 bases from J, with 9 bases between. CDR3 in amino acids: CASSEGTLTNYGYTF. CDR3 coding DNA: TGTGCCAGCAGTGAAGGGACGCTGACTAACTATGGCTACACCTTC.

The chain uses TRBV7-9 and TRBJ2-7; TRBD1 is a possible D gene (6 bases). V lost 1 base and J lost 2, with 12 bases in between. In germline, CDR1 is SEHNR, CDR2 FQNEAQ (reference sequence). This CDR3 has 15 amino acids. The CDR3 sequence: CASSLGQGPTYEQYF. The CDR3, as DNA: TGTGCCAGCAGCTTAGGGCAGGGGCCTACCTACGAGCAGTACTTC.

Turning to this clone: Different DNA sequences within this sample yield the same CDR3. The chain combines TRBV10-3 with TRBJ2-7; TRBD1 is a possible D gene (5 bases). CDR3 size: 12 residues. Germline V gene data show CDR1 as ENHRY and CDR2 as SYGVKD. Trimming removed 2 bases from V and 3 bases from J, with 5 bases in between. CDR3 coding DNA: TGTGCCATCAGTGAGACAGGCTACGAGCAGTACTTC. Its translation: CAISETGYEQYF.

A remark on this clone: Other DNA sequences in the same sample also yield this CDR3. The rearrangement uses TRBV5-6 and TRBJ2-7; D not certain. This CDR3 region has 12 residues. The germline gives CDR1 SGHDT, CDR2 YYEEEE. V lost 2 bases to trimming and J lost 5 bases, with 8 bases between them. The CDR3 DNA follows: TGTGCCAGCAGCTTCGAAAGGGACGAGCAGTACTTC. Translating gives CASSFERDEQYF.

V gene TRBV5-6 combines with J gene TRBJ1-4; no clear D gene. Germline values: CDR1 SGHDT, CDR2 YYEEEE. V gave up 4 bases and J gave up 7 bases, with 8 bases separating them. This CDR3 has 12 amino acids. The CDR3 DNA follows: TGTGCCAGCAGCCAAGGGTTTGAAAAACTGTTTTTT. As protein: CASSQGFEKLFF.

In DNA, the CDR3 is TGTGCCAGCAGTTACGTCGGACAGCGGGCCTACGAGCAGTACTTC. This translates into CASSYVGQRAYEQYF. The V gene is TRBV11-2, the J gene TRBJ2-7, with D perhaps matching TRBD1 or TRBD2 (6 bases each). CDR1 and CDR2 from the germline V gene are SGHAT and FQNNGV. Trimming cost V 6 bases and J 2 bases, with 17 bases left between them. This CDR3 has 15 residues.

This clone was detected once. The V gene is TRBV7-8, the J gene TRBJ1-4; D unclear. V was trimmed by 5 bases and J by 8 bases, leaving 12 bases between them. Germline loops: CDR1 SGHVS, CDR2 FQNEAQ. This CDR3 has 13 residues. This CDR3 is CASSPPFGEKLFF. The CDR3 nucleotides read TGTGCCAGCAGCCCCCCGTTCGGAGAAAAACTGTTTTTT.

The chain links TRBV6-5 to TRBJ2-5; no definite D call. Germline loops: CDR1 MNHEY, CDR2 SVGAGI. V was trimmed by 0 bases and J by 1 base, leaving 6 bases between them. The CDR3 has 14 amino acids. DNA for the CDR3: TGTGCCAGCAGTTACTCAACCAGCCAAGAGACCCAGTACTTC. Amino acids: CASSYSTSQETQYF.

Details on this clone: The same CDR3 also results from other DNA sequences found in this sample. The chain carries TRBV19 and TRBJ1-5; 7 bases agree with TRBD1. Trimming removed 4 bases from V and 2 bases from J; junction bases left unmatched: 5. Germline CDR1 LNHDA, CDR2 SQIVND (reference sequence). The CDR3 runs to 15 residues. The CDR3 loop is CASSRDREGNQPQHF. DNA for the CDR3: TGTGCCAGTAGTAGAGACAGGGAAGGCAATCAGCCCCAGCATTTT.